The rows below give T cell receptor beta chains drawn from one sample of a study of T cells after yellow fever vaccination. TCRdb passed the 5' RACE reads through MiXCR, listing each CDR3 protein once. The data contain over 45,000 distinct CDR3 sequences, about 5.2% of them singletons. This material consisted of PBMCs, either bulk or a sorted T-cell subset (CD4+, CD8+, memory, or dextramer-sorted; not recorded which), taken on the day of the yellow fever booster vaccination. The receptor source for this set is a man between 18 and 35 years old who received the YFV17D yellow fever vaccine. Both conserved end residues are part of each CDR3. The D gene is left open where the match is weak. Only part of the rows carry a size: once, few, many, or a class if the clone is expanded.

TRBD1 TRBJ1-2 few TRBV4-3 TGCGCCAGCAGCCAAGATCACCACAGGGGCGCGATTTATGGCTACACCTTC CASSQDHHRGAIYGYTF
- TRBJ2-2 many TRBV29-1 TGCAGCGTAGACCGAGACACCGGGGAGCTGTTTTTT CSVDRDTGELFF
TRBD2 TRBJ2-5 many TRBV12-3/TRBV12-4 TGTGCCAGCAGTTTAGCGGCGGGGGGACGAGAGACCCAGTACTTC CASSLAAGGRETQYF
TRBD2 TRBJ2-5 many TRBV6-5 TGTGCCAGCAGTTACGGTCTAGCGGGGGGAGGTGGGCAAGAGACCCAGTACTTC CASSYGLAGGGGQETQYF
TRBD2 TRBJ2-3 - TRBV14 TGTGCCAGCAGCCAACTAGCGGGGGACACAGATACGCAGTATTTT CASSQLAGDTDTQYF
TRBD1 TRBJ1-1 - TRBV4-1 TGCGCCAGCAGCCAAGATAGGACAGGCTTTGACACTGAAGCTTTCTTT CASSQDRTGFDTEAFF
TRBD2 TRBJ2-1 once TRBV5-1 TGCGCCAGCAGCTTCACTACCCTAGCGGGAGCAGTTCAGAATGAGCAGTTCTTC CASSFTTLAGAVQNEQFF
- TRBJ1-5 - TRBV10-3 TGTGCCATCAGCGGGCAGGGACCAGATAGCAATCAGCCCCAGCATTTT CAISGQGPDSNQPQHF
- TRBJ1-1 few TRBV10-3 TGTGCCATCACAGAGGGTAACGGCGCTGAAGCTTTCTTT CAITEGNGAEAFF
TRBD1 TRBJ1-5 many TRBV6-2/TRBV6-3 TGTGCCAGCAGTGGCGGACAGGGGCCTTATCAGCCCCAGCATTTT CASSGGQGPYQPQHF
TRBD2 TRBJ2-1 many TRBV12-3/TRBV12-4 TGTGCCAGCAGTTGGACGGGGGGGCTGATTGAGCAGTTCTTC CASSWTGGLIEQFF
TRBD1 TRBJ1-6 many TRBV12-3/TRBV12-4 TGTGCCAGCAGTCCTCCAGGGGGCCCCTATAATTCACCCCTCCACTTT CASSPPGGPYNSPLHF
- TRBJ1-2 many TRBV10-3 TGTGCCATCAGTGAGTCGAATGGTCGGGGACATGGCTACACCTTC CAISESNGRGHGYTF
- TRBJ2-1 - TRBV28 TGTGCCAGCAGTACCTTTATGAGCGGGTGGAATGAGCAGTTCTTC CASSTFMSGWNEQFF
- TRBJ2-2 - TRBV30 TGTGCCTGGAGTCCAGGGGTGGCGCGGGGCTACACCGGGGAGCTGTTTTTT CAWSPGVARGYTGELFF
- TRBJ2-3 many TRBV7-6 TGTGCCAGCAGCTTAGGAGGGGCCCTCGATACGCAGTATTTT CASSLGGALDTQYF
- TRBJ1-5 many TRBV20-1 TGCAGTGCGCCTCACTGGGGGGGTGGGCAGCCCCAGCATTTT CSAPHWGGGQPQHF
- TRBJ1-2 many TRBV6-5 TGTGCCAGCAGTTACTCTACGGGGGTCGTAGGCTACACCTTC CASSYSTGVVGYTF
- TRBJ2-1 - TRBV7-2 TGTGCCAGCAGCTTAGCGAATAAGCCTGAGCAGTTCTTC CASSLANKPEQFF
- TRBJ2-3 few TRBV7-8 TGTGCCAGCAGCTTAGGGCGCAGCGGGTCCACAGATACGCAGTATTTT CASSLGRSGSTDTQYF
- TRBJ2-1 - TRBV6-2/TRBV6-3 TGTGCCAGCAGACCTCAGGGGCCTGAGCAGTTCTTC CASRPQGPEQFF
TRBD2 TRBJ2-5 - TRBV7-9 TGTGCCAGCAGCTTATGGATAACTAGCGGGGCCCAAGAGACCCAGTACTTC CASSLWITSGAQETQYF
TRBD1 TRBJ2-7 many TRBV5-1 TGCGCCAGCAGCTCGGGGACAGGGAATTACGAGCAGTACTTC CASSSGTGNYEQYF
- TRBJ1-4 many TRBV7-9 TGTGCCAGCAGCTTATCTACATGGAAAAACCTCGTTCCAAATAACCGAACAACTAATGAAAAACTGTTTTTT CASSLSTWKNLVPNNRTTNEKLFF
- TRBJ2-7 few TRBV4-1 TGCGCCAGCAGGACCTACTACAAAGGGTCGTCCGGGGAGAGCTCCTACGAGCAGTACTTC CASRTYYKGSSGESSYEQYF
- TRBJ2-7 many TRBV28 TGTGCCAGCACCAGCAGGTCATCCTACGAGCAGTACTTC CASTSRSSYEQYF
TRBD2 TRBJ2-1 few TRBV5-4 TGTGCCAGCAGCTTACGGACTAGCGGAGACAATGAGCAGTTCTTC CASSLRTSGDNEQFF
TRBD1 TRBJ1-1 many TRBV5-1 TGCGCCAGCAGCTATGACAGGGATTGGAACACTGAAGCTTTCTTT CASSYDRDWNTEAFF
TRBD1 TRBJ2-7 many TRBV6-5 TGTGCCAGCAGGGGACAGGGGTCCTACGAGCAGTACTTC CASRGQGSYEQYF
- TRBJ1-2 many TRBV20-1 TGCAGTGCTGACAACAGGGACCTTAACTATGGCTACACCTTC CSADNRDLNYGYTF
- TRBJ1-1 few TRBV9 TGTGCCAGCAGCGCGCGCCTTAGGGCCACTGAAGCTTTCTTT CASSARLRATEAFF
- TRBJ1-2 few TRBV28 TGTGCCAGCAGTTTAATGGCAGGGTGGAACTATGGCTACACCTTC CASSLMAGWNYGYTF
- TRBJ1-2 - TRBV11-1 TGTGCCAGCAGCTTAGGGAGTGTGGACGGCTACACCTTC CASSLGSVDGYTF
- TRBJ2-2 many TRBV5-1 TGCGCCAGCAGCTTGGCTGAAAACACCGGGGAGCTGTTTTTT CASSLAENTGELFF
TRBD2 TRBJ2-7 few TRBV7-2 TGTGCCAGCAGCTCGGGACTAGGAAGCGCCGAGCAGTACTTC CASSSGLGSAEQYF
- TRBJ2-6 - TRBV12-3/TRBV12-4 TGTGCCAGCACCCTGGATTCTGGCGTCCTGACTTTC CASTLDSGVLTF
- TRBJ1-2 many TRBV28 TGTGCCAGCAGCCACGACAGAAGGGACTATGGCTACACCTTC CASSHDRRDYGYTF
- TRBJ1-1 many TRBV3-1 TGTGCCAGCACCCACTACGATGTGAACACTGAAGCTTTCTTT CASTHYDVNTEAFF
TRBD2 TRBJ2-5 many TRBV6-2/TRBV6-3 TGTGCCAGCGATGGCCTAGCGGCAGAGACCCAGTACTTC CASDGLAAETQYF
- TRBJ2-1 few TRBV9 TGTGCCAGCAGGGCCGTTGGGGGTGAACGCAATGAGCAGTTCTTC CASRAVGGERNEQFF
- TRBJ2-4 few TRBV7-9 TGTGCCAGCAGCAGCCGGGACACCCAAAACATTCAGTACTTC CASSSRDTQNIQYF
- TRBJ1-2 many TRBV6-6 TGTGCCAGCAGTATTACTAAAGCAGCTTTCTATGGCTACACCTTC CASSITKAAFYGYTF
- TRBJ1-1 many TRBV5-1 TGCGCCAGCAGCTTGGCAGGGATGGGACTGGGGTTGAACACTGAAGCTTTCTTT CASSLAGMGLGLNTEAFF
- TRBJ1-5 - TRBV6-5 TGTGCCATCAGTCCGGGACGGGGCAATCAGCCCCAGCATTTT CAISPGRGNQPQHF
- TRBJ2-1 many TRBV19 TGTGCCAGTAGCGGGGGTTCCTACAATGAGCAGTTCTTC CASSGGSYNEQFF
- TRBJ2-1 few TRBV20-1 TGCAGTGCTAGAGATAGGGGGGCCGTAGCGGTCAATGAGCAGTTCTTC CSARDRGAVAVNEQFF
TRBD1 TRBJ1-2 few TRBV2 TGTGCCAGCACGGATTCGGGACAGGGTAACTATGGCTACACCTTC CASTDSGQGNYGYTF
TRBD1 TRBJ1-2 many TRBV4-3 TGCGCCAGCAGCCAAGAATGGGACAGGGACGGCTACACCTTC CASSQEWDRDGYTF
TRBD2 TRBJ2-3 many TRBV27 TGTGCCAGCAGTTTTAGCGGGGCTAGCACAGATACGCAGTATTTT CASSFSGASTDTQYF
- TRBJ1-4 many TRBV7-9 TGTGCCAGCCTCAGGGGCCCGGCGGGAAAACTGTTTTTT CASLRGPAGKLFF
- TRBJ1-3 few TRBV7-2 TGTGCCAGCGGGGGGGTGGCTGGAAACACCATATATTTT CASGGVAGNTIYF
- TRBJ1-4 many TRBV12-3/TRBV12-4 TGTGCCAGCATGGGGGCGCGTGGTGAAAAACTGTTTTTT CASMGARGEKLFF